The sequence of this T cell receptor (beta chain) was determined in a study of shared clonotypes between healthy human individuals. Study-wide background: Three plates were used per donor for CD4 naive, three for CD4 memory, two for CD8 naive and one for CD8 memory.

The ends were cut back, 4 bases at V and 0 bases at J, with 28 bases in the middle. This CDR3 has 21 residues. Germline CDR1 MDHEN, CDR2 SYDVKM. Broader study findings: Naive subsets generally had larger estimated richness than memory subsets.

Naivety among CD8 cells was defined by CD45RO negativity and positive CCR7 selection, thereby excluding terminally differentiated effector memory CD45RA+ cells. Note on this clone: Its matching antigen is unknown.

The deep-level immunoSEQ assay was used. Original handling: In the immunoSEQ data, sequences were junction-only and lacked quality scores, so filtering differed. Libraries were prepared by immunoSEQ multiplex PCR; TCRdb keeps only in-frame clonotypes and omits some of them. V, J and clone size were drawn from that table, and D and trimming were deduced from the DNA. The data hold roughly 2 million clones, with 85% to 95% observed a single time. The chain employs TRBV28 and TRBJ1-5; the D is unclear. This receptor was obtained from a man younger than 35 in good health. The sequencing sample was made of naive CD8+ T cells sorted from blood. The CDR3 sequence is CASSSSTLLIAPIDSNQPQHF. The DNA for the CDR3 is TGTGCCAGCAGTTCTTCAACTCTTCTTATCGCCCCAATAGATAGCAATCAGCCCCAGCATTTT.